The rows below give T cell receptor beta chains drawn from one sample of a study of blood T cell repertoires in COVID-19. TCRdb's table, derived via immunoSEQ multiplex PCR, lists solely in-frame clones and lacks some. The table lists 200,000 to 300,000 clones, roughly 86% of them singletons. What was sequenced was peripheral blood. The receptors were sampled from a woman in her fifties or sixties with COVID-19, enrolled during active disease. The CDR3 runs from the conserved cysteine through the conserved F or W. The order of the fields is V gene, J gene, clone size, D gene, CDR3 DNA, CDR3 protein. D genes are given only for firm matches. The size field is filled for only some rows; it gives once, few, many or a size class.

TRBV7-9	TRBJ1-1	many	NA	TGTGCCAGCAGCTTAGCCGAGGGTGAAGCTTTCTTT	CASSLAEGEAFF
TRBV5-6	TRBJ1-5	NA	NA	TGTGCCAGCAGCTTGGGCGGCGGGAATGGGGATCAGCCCCAGCATTTT	CASSLGGGNGDQPQHF
TRBV10-3	TRBJ2-7	NA	TRBD2	TGTGCCCTCAGCAGAAGCGGGAGCTCCTACGAGCAGTACTTC	CALSRSGSSYEQYF
TRBV5-1	TRBJ2-2	once	TRBD2	TGCGCCAGCAGCTTGGCAGCGGGGGCGTCCGGGGCCGGGGAGCTGTTTTTT	CASSLAAGASGAGELFF
TRBV19	TRBJ1-1	NA	NA	TGTGCCAGTACTCGAGGGGGGGGTGGTGCTGAAGCTTTCTTT	CASTRGGGGAEAFF
TRBV6-4	TRBJ1-2	NA	NA	TGTGCCAGCAGCGTGGAAGCCGGACAGAACTATGGCTACACCTTC	CASSVEAGQNYGYTF
TRBV27	TRBJ1-2	NA	TRBD1	TGTGCCAGCAGTATTCAGGGGGCGTTTAACTATGGCTACACCTTC	CASSIQGAFNYGYTF
TRBV12-3/TRBV12-4	TRBJ2-1	NA	NA	TGTGCCAGCAGTCGGTACAATGAGCAGTTCTTC	CASSRYNEQFF
TRBV30	TRBJ1-5	NA	NA	TGTGCCTGGAGCCCCGGAGGGGTCAATCAGCCCCAGCATTTT	CAWSPGGVNQPQHF
TRBV7-9	TRBJ1-4	NA	NA	TGTGCCAGCAGCTTACCCCAGGGAAAACTGTTTTTT	CASSLPQGKLFF
TRBV7-3	TRBJ2-4	NA	TRBD1	TGTGCCAGCAGCCCCAACAGGGGGCACATTCAGTACTTC	CASSPNRGHIQYF
TRBV9	TRBJ2-1	NA	TRBD2	TGTGCCAGCAGCGCGACTAGCGGGATGTACAATGAGCAGTTCTTC	CASSATSGMYNEQFF
TRBV7-9	TRBJ1-3	NA	TRBD1	TGTGCCAGCAGCTTAGCCGGGACAGGGGGCGCCGGAAACACCATATATTTT	CASSLAGTGGAGNTIYF
TRBV4-2	TRBJ2-3	NA	NA	TGTGCCAGCAGCCACCGGGTCGGGTCTATGGGCACAGATACGCAGTATTTT	CASSHRVGSMGTDTQYF
TRBV6-6	TRBJ2-1	NA	TRBD2	TGTGCCAGCAGTTACCGCCGAGCGGGAGTTACCAATGAGCAGTTCTTC	CASSYRRAGVTNEQFF
TRBV12-3/TRBV12-4	TRBJ1-1	NA	NA	TGTGCCAGCAGTTTACAAATGAACACTGAAGCTTTCTTT	CASSLQMNTEAFF
TRBV7-3	TRBJ2-7	few	TRBD2	TGTGCCAGCAGCTCCAGCGGGGGTTACGAGCAGTACTTC	CASSSSGGYEQYF
TRBV15	TRBJ1-5	NA	NA	TGTGCCACCAGCACCTCTCCTGGGGGGAATCAGCCCCAGCATTTT	CATSTSPGGNQPQHF
TRBV5-1	TRBJ1-5	NA	NA	TGCGCCAGCAGAGCGACGGGGGGAGATCAGCCCCAGCATTTT	CASRATGGDQPQHF
TRBV4-3	TRBJ2-2	NA	NA	TGCGCCAGCAGCCAAGAAGGAACGGGATACCAGACCTCCAACACCGGGGAGCTGTTTTTT	CASSQEGTGYQTSNTGELFF
TRBV5-1	TRBJ2-1	NA	NA	TGCGCCAGCAGCTTGGGTCTTCGGACAGAGTACAATGAGCAGTTCTTC	CASSLGLRTEYNEQFF
TRBV18	TRBJ1-6	NA	TRBD1	TGTGCCAGCTCACCGGGACAGAATTCACCCCTCCACTTT	CASSPGQNSPLHF
TRBV29-1	TRBJ2-5	NA	NA	TGCAGCGTTGCCCCCTCTAGAGAGACCCAGTACTTC	CSVAPSRETQYF
TRBV5-6	TRBJ1-5	NA	NA	TGTGCCAGCAGCTTTGGACACGCGTCGGGCAATCAGCCCCAGCATTTT	CASSFGHASGNQPQHF
TRBV20-1	TRBJ2-3	NA	NA	TGCAGTGCTAGTACCGCGACAGGCACAGATACGCAGTATTTT	CSASTATGTDTQYF
TRBV9	TRBJ2-3	NA	NA	TGTGCCAGCAGCCCCCCAACTAGCACAGATACGCAGTATTTT	CASSPPTSTDTQYF
TRBV11-3	TRBJ2-3	NA	TRBD2	TGTGCCAGCAGCTATTCGGGAGGGGGGGCAGATACGCAGTATTTT	CASSYSGGGADTQYF
TRBV6-1	TRBJ1-4	NA	NA	TGTGCCAGCAGTGACCACGGCAGGTCTAATGAAAAACTGTTTTTT	CASSDHGRSNEKLFF
TRBV5-1	TRBJ2-7	NA	NA	TGCGCCAGCAGCTTGCTGGGAGACCCCCACTCCTACGAGCAGTACTTC	CASSLLGDPHSYEQYF
TRBV9	TRBJ1-1	NA	NA	TGTGCCAGCAGCGTAGCCCCGGTGACTGAAGCTTTCTTT	CASSVAPVTEAFF
TRBV15	TRBJ2-5	NA	TRBD2	TGTGCCACCAGCAGAGCTCGAGGGGCTGGATTGGCGGGAGGTATCGCTGAACAGACCCAGTACTTC	CATSRARGAGLAGGIAEQTQYF
TRBV6-5	TRBJ2-7	NA	TRBD1	TGTGCCAGCGGACATAGACAGGGCCCCTACGAGCAGTACTTC	CASGHRQGPYEQYF
TRBV5-1	TRBJ1-2	once	NA	TGCGCCAGCAGCATACGAGGGACGGCGGGGACTGGCTACACCTTC	CASSIRGTAGTGYTF
TRBV19	TRBJ2-7	once	TRBD1	TGTGCCAGTAGACCTAGCAGGGGGTCCTACGAGCAGTACTTC	CASRPSRGSYEQYF
TRBV12-3/TRBV12-4	TRBJ1-1	NA	TRBD1	TGTGCCAGCAGCCCGGACAGGGACACTGAAGCTTTCTTT	CASSPDRDTEAFF
TRBV5-1	TRBJ2-7	NA	TRBD2	TGCGCCAGCAGCTTGACTAGCGGGAGAAGGAACGAGCAGTACTTC	CASSLTSGRRNEQYF
TRBV6-5	TRBJ2-1	NA	NA	TGTGCCAGCAGTTACTCTAGCGGATCCTACAATGAGCAGTTCTTC	CASSYSSGSYNEQFF
TRBV7-6	TRBJ2-3	few	TRBD2	TGTGCCAGCAGCGGGACTATAAGCACAGATACGCAGTATTTT	CASSGTISTDTQYF
TRBV7-8	TRBJ1-5	NA	TRBD1	TGTGCCAGCAGCTTGTTCCGACAGGGGGGTAGCAATCAGCCCCAGCATTTT	CASSLFRQGGSNQPQHF
TRBV30	TRBJ2-7	few	TRBD2	TGTGCCTGGAGTCGTGGGGCTAGCGGGAGTTACGAGCAGTACTTC	CAWSRGASGSYEQYF
TRBV5-1	TRBJ1-2	once	TRBD1	TGCGCCAGCAGCCCCCCACAGGGGGCTGGCTACACCTTC	CASSPPQGAGYTF
TRBV30	TRBJ1-2	NA	TRBD1	TGTGCCTGGGCTCCGGGACAGGGGCCTTGGGATGGCTACACCTTC	CAWAPGQGPWDGYTF
TRBV7-2	TRBJ2-2	NA	TRBD2	TGTGCCAGCAGTTTCGGCCGGCTCCTAGCGGGAGGGCGGGCCGGGGAGCTGTTTTTT	CASSFGRLLAGGRAGELFF
TRBV18	TRBJ2-5	NA	NA	TGTGCCAGCTCACCACAGACTAGGGCAGAGACCCAGTACTTC	CASSPQTRAETQYF
TRBV4-1	TRBJ1-2	NA	NA	TGCGCCAGCAGCCTTGTCACAGGGAATCTAGGCTATGGCTACACCTTC	CASSLVTGNLGYGYTF
TRBV18	TRBJ1-3	NA	NA	TGTGCCAGCTCACCCCGCGGAGGGGATCAACTCTCTGGAAACACCATATATTTT	CASSPRGGDQLSGNTIYF
TRBV7-2	TRBJ2-7	NA	TRBD2	TGTGCCAGCAGCTTAGGGCTAGCGGACACCTACGAGCAGTACTTC	CASSLGLADTYEQYF
TRBV7-3	TRBJ2-1	NA	TRBD2	TGTGCCAGCAGCCCCGGGACTAGCGGGAGAGGGGATGAGCAGTTCTTC	CASSPGTSGRGDEQFF
TRBV3-1/TRBV3-2	TRBJ2-1	NA	TRBD2	TGTGCCAGCAGCCAAGGAAATAGACTAGCAGGCAATGAGCAGTTCTTC	CASSQGNRLAGNEQFF
TRBV19	TRBJ1-3	NA	NA	TGTGCCAGTGCCGAGGCGCTGGCTGGAAACACCATATATTTT	CASAEALAGNTIYF
TRBV7-3	TRBJ2-3	NA	NA	TGTGCCAGCAGCTTAAGGGGAGGCGGGACCCACACAGATACGCAGTATTTT	CASSLRGGGTHTDTQYF
TRBV9	TRBJ2-5	NA	TRBD2	TGTGCCAGCAGCCCCCTCTCGGGACTAGGGGCTGCAGGTGAGACCCAGTACTTC	CASSPLSGLGAAGETQYF
TRBV20-1	TRBJ1-6	NA	TRBD1	TGCAGTGCTAGTGAATCCGGGACAGGGGGCGGGTCACCCCTCCACTTT	CSASESGTGGGSPLHF
TRBV5-6	TRBJ2-1	NA	NA	TGTGCCAGCAGCTTGAGGCTAGTAGGTTCGAATGAGCAGTTCTTC	CASSLRLVGSNEQFF
TRBV4-3	TRBJ1-4	NA	TRBD1	TGCGCCAGCAGCCAAGATCGGGCAGGGGGTTTCGGAAAACTGTTTTTT	CASSQDRAGGFGKLFF
TRBV6-5	TRBJ2-5	NA	NA	TGTGCCAGCAGCCATAGCGGAACCTACCAAGAGACCCAGTACTTC	CASSHSGTYQETQYF
TRBV25-1	TRBJ1-2	NA	NA	TGTGCCAGCCGGGGGGCTAACTATGGCTACACCTTC	CASRGANYGYTF
TRBV11-2	TRBJ1-5	NA	NA	TGTGCCAGCAGGGCCTACAGCCCCCAGCATTTT	CASRAYSPQHF
TRBV5-1	TRBJ1-6	NA	TRBD1	TGCGCCAGCAGCTTGGCTTCGACAGCAGGGGGTTCACCCCTCCACTTT	CASSLASTAGGSPLHF